The rows below give T cell receptor beta chains drawn from one sample of a study of post-analysis software for immune sequencing data. Each CDR3 protein is one row after TCRdb ran MiXCR on the PCR reads. The table includes a few hundred thousand distinct CDR3 sequences, less than 40% detected once. The sample was blood. Source of these receptors: a girl aged 5-17 years with multiple sclerosis. The CDR3 runs from the conserved cysteine through the conserved F or W. Each record gives: clone size, J gene, V gene, D gene, CDR3 DNA, CDR3 protein. D genes are given only for firm matches. Part of the rows lack a size; the others show once, few, many or a class for expanded clones.

abundance: -
j_gene: TRBJ1-4
v_gene: TRBV6-5
d_gene: TRBD1
CDR3nt: TGTGCCAGTCAGTTGGGGGACAGGAACCTAGCAACTAATGAAAAACGGTTTTTT
CDR3aa: CASQLGDRNLATNEKRFF

abundance: few
j_gene: TRBJ2-3
v_gene: TRBV20-1
d_gene: -
CDR3nt: TGCAGTGCGGCAGGGCAGTCTTATACGCAGTATTTT
CDR3aa: CSAAGQSYTQYF

abundance: -
j_gene: TRBJ2-1
v_gene: TRBV12-3/TRBV12-4
d_gene: TRBD2
CDR3nt: TGTGCCAGCAGACTGGGACTAGAAAGAAATGAGCAGTTCTTC
CDR3aa: CASRLGLERNEQFF

abundance: few
j_gene: TRBJ1-4
v_gene: TRBV6-5
d_gene: -
CDR3nt: TGTGCCAGCAGTTACTCATTGGAGGGGGGCGGAAAACTGTTTTTT
CDR3aa: CASSYSLEGGGKLFF

abundance: few
j_gene: TRBJ2-5
v_gene: TRBV12-3/TRBV12-4
d_gene: TRBD1
CDR3nt: TGTGCCAGCAGTTTGACAGGGGGTCGAAAAGAGACCCAGTACTTC
CDR3aa: CASSLTGGRKETQYF

abundance: -
j_gene: TRBJ2-1
v_gene: TRBV5-1
d_gene: TRBD1
CDR3nt: TGCGCCAGCAGCCCCCGGGACAGGGGGTCTCATGCCTACAATGAGCAGTTCTTC
CDR3aa: CASSPRDRGSHAYNEQFF

abundance: -
j_gene: TRBJ1-2
v_gene: TRBV4-1
d_gene: -
CDR3nt: TGCGCCAGCAGCCAAGACGGGACACTGCCTAACTATGGCTACACCTTC
CDR3aa: CASSQDGTLPNYGYTF

abundance: -
j_gene: TRBJ2-5
v_gene: TRBV12-3/TRBV12-4
d_gene: TRBD2
CDR3nt: TGTGCCAGCACTCCCCCGGGGGGAGAGACCCAGTACTTC
CDR3aa: CASTPPGGETQYF

abundance: -
j_gene: TRBJ2-3
v_gene: TRBV6-5
d_gene: TRBD2
CDR3nt: TGTGCCAGCAGTTCTCTCCCCAGCGGGGGGAACACAGATACGCAGTATTTT
CDR3aa: CASSSLPSGGNTDTQYF

abundance: few
j_gene: TRBJ2-7
v_gene: TRBV5-1
d_gene: TRBD1
CDR3nt: TGCGCCAGCAGCTTGGTTTCGACAGGGGTCTACGAGCAGTACTTC
CDR3aa: CASSLVSTGVYEQYF

abundance: few
j_gene: TRBJ2-2
v_gene: TRBV7-2
d_gene: -
CDR3nt: TGTGCCAGCAGCCACCGACGGGCCGGGGAGCTGTTTTTT
CDR3aa: CASSHRRAGELFF

abundance: -
j_gene: TRBJ2-3
v_gene: TRBV20-1
d_gene: -
CDR3nt: TGCAGTGCTAGAGATTTTCAGACAGATACGCAGTATTTT
CDR3aa: CSARDFQTDTQYF

abundance: many
j_gene: TRBJ2-7
v_gene: TRBV12-3/TRBV12-4
d_gene: -
CDR3nt: TGTGCCAGCAGCCAGGAAGGCTACGAGCAGTACTTC
CDR3aa: CASSQEGYEQYF

abundance: few
j_gene: TRBJ1-2
v_gene: TRBV6-5
d_gene: -
CDR3nt: TGTGCCAGCAGTTCCTCGGGAGCTACAGCCTACACCTTC
CDR3aa: CASSSSGATAYTF

abundance: few
j_gene: TRBJ1-2
v_gene: TRBV4-3
d_gene: -
CDR3nt: TGCGCCAGCAGCCAAGCCGGGACGGACAATAACTATGGCTACACCTTC
CDR3aa: CASSQAGTDNNYGYTF